This T cell receptor beta chain was retrieved from a study of T cell changes during pregnancy in multiple sclerosis. The data were produced by immunoSEQ multiplex PCR, yet TCRdb's version contains in-frame clones alone and is incomplete. The table shows some 40,000 clones, with 85% to 95% occurring only once. In this sample, this clone turned up a few times. Deletions cut 2 bases from V and 0 bases from J, with 13 bases between. The CDR3 has 16 amino acids. The germline V gene has CDR1 MNHNS and CDR2 SASEGT. The input for sequencing was CD4+ T cells from peripheral blood mononuclear cells, taken in the third trimester of pregnancy. This chain joins TRBV6-1 and TRBJ1-1; no definite D call. The source of this sequence is a female donor in good health, enrolled as a control in a pregnancy study. This CDR3 is CASSEMDGQMNTEAFF. The CDR3 DNA sequence: TGTGCCAGCAGTGAAATGGATGGGCAGATGAACACTGAAGCTTTCTTT.